One and the same sample provided the 18 T cell receptor beta chains below, sequenced in a study of blood T cell repertoires in COVID-19. Assay: immunoSEQ multiplex PCR; the TCRdb copy retains only in-frame clones and omits some. The sample lists roughly 290,000 clones; approximately 90% were seen once. The source material was peripheral blood. The receptors were sampled from a young man with acute or convalescent COVID-19.

The chain combines TRBV7-9 with TRBJ1-1; D unresolved. V dropped 1 base and J dropped 4 bases, with 16 bases sitting between them. Germline V CDR1 and CDR2: SEHNR, FQNEAQ (reference sequence). This CDR3 comprises 16 residues. CDR3 sequence (DNA): TGTGCCAGCAGCTTAGTCTCGTCACAGTTCTTCACTGAAGCTTTCTTT. This gives the protein CASSLVSSQFFTEAFF.

The V call is TRBV5-6, the J call TRBJ2-2, with TRBD1 matching 8 bases. The CDR3 spans 16 residues. Trimming cost V 4 bases and J 7 bases; bases outside gene matches: 12. CDR1 and CDR2 from the germline V gene are SGHDT and YYEEEE. CDR3: CASSAWTGQDSGELFF. The CDR3 nucleotides read TGTGCCAGCAGCGCATGGACAGGGCAAGACAGCGGGGAGCTGTTTTTT.

Points on this clone: One end of the junction varies from germline; a read error may be responsible. V and J are TRBV10-1 and TRBJ1-2; the match to TRBD1 covers 7 bases. The CDR3 runs 12 residues. CDR1 and CDR2 (germline): WNHNN, SYGVQD (reference sequence). In DNA, the CDR3 is TGCGCCAGCAGTGATCCCCAGGGGGTGTATCGATTC. It codes for CASSDPQGVYRF.

This sequence joins TRBV6-2 or TRBV6-3 and TRBJ2-5; weak D call: TRBD1 (6 bases). Germline V gives CDR1 MNHEY, CDR2 SVGEGT. CDR3 size: 15 residues. With 2 bases removed from V and 4 bases from J, the gap between germline ends came to 14 bases. The CDR3 DNA sequence: TGTGCCAGCAGTTACGGTTACAGGGTGGGAGAGACCCAGTACTTC. It translates to CASSYGYRVGETQYF.

V usage is TRBV2 and J usage is TRBJ2-6; tentative D call: TRBD2 (5 bases). Per germline, CDR1 SNHLY and CDR2 FYNNEI. The CDR3 spans 18 residues. V was clipped by 5 bases and J by 0 bases, with 17 bases between them. The DNA of the CDR3 is TGTGCCAGCAGTAGTGGGCCCCAGGACTTCTCTGGGGCCAACGTCCTGACTTTC. Protein product: CASSSGPQDFSGANVLTF.

The rearrangement uses TRBV7-9 and TRBJ1-4; D is ambiguous. The CDR3 contains 14 residues. Germline V gene data show CDR1 as SEHNR and CDR2 as FQNEAQ (reference sequence). Trimming pared 5 bases from V and 2 bases from J, leaving 9 bases between. CDR3 residues: CASSPHPTNEKLFF. The CDR3 nucleotides read TGTGCCAGCAGCCCCCATCCCACTAATGAAAAACTGTTTTTT.

The chain carries TRBV6-5 and TRBJ2-3; 8 nucleotides line up with TRBD2. Germline CDR1 MNHEY, CDR2 SVGAGI. Trimming took 6 bases from V and 6 from J; bases not matched to a gene: 5. The CDR3 has 13 residues. CDR3 nucleotide sequence: TGTGCCAGCAGGACGGGGGGGCACGATACGCAGTATTTT. Protein sequence: CASRTGGHDTQYF.

The chain uses TRBV5-1 and TRBJ2-1, with 9 bases identical to TRBD1. The CDR3 is 15 amino acids. The V gene end was trimmed by 1 base and the J gene end by 5 bases; junction bases not matched to a gene: 4. Germline CDR1 reads SGHRS; CDR2 reads YFSETQ. CDR3 nucleotide sequence: TGCGCCAGCAGCTTGTGGGGACAGGGAGACAATGAGCAGTTCTTC. Amino acid sequence: CASSLWGQGDNEQFF.

The chain joins TRBV19 to TRBJ1-5; no definite D call. Germline CDR1 and CDR2: LNHDA and SQIVND (reference sequence). CDR3 length equals 12 residues. V lost 4 bases to trimming and J lost 4 bases, with 5 bases between them. Here the CDR3 DNA reads TGTGCCAGTAGTAGGGAGAATCAGCCCCAGCATTTT. It is translated as CASSRENQPQHF.

The V call is TRBV5-1, the J call TRBJ2-7; TRBD2 matches 8 bases. V lost 5 bases to trimming and J lost 3 bases; unmatched junction nucleotides: 7. The CDR3 has 14 amino acids. Germline CDR1 and CDR2: SGHRS and YFSETQ. CDR3 DNA sequence: TGCGCCAGCAGTCTAGTAGCGGGGCACTACGAGCAGTACTTC. Translation gives CASSLVAGHYEQYF.

V is TRBV29-1 and J is TRBJ2-7, with TRBD1 as a possible D gene (7 bases). This CDR3 spans 16 amino acids. V gave up 0 bases and J gave up 3 bases, with 18 bases separating them. The germline gives CDR1 SQVTM, CDR2 ANQGSEA. The CDR3 DNA sequence: TGCAGCGTTGAAGACTACGGCGGGGACAGTCTCTACGAGCAGTACTTC. Protein: CSVEDYGGDSLYEQYF.

The rearrangement joins TRBV5-1 to TRBJ1-2; weak D call: TRBD1 (5 bases). The CDR3 loop spans 15 amino acids. Between the trimmed V and J ends, which lost 4 bases and 2 bases, there was a span of 15 bases. Germline V gene lookup returns CDR1 SGHRS and CDR2 YFSETQ. CDR3 nucleotides: TGCGCCAGCAGCACAGGACGGGGACTAAACTATGGCTACACCTTC. Translating gives CASSTGRGLNYGYTF. Together with reference TRBV5-1 and TRBJ1-2, the CDR3 gives the full variable domain: KAGVTQTPRYLIKTRGQQVTLSCSPISGHRSVSWYQQTPGQGLQFLFEYFSETQRNKGNFPGRFSGRQFSNSRSEMNVSTLELGDSALYLCASSTGRGLNYGYTFGSGTRLTVV.

The genes are TRBV7-9 and TRBJ2-3, with D hard to call. CDR3 length equals 14 residues. Between the trimmed V and J ends, which lost 3 bases and 4 bases, there was a span of 11 bases. Germline CDR1 and CDR2: SEHNR and FQNEAQ (reference sequence). CDR3 loop: CASSFSVRADTQYF. As DNA, the CDR3 is TGTGCCAGCAGCTTCAGCGTGCGAGCAGATACGCAGTATTTT.

The chain is built from TRBV6-5 and TRBJ1-5; 8 nucleotides match TRBD1. The length of the CDR3 is 15 residues. The V segment lost 7 bases and the J segment 6 bases; nucleotides outside the gene matches: 11. Germline CDR1 is MNHEY and CDR2 is SVGAGI. CDR3 sequence (DNA): TGTGCCAGCAAAAACAGGGGGACAAAGGGTCAGCCCCAGCATTTT. It encodes CASKNRGTKGQPQHF.

The chain joins TRBV6-5 to TRBJ1-6, with 8 bases identical to TRBD1. CDR1 MNHEY and CDR2 SVGAGI come from the germline V gene. This CDR3 is 14 amino acids long. The V and J ends lost 8 bases and 9 bases, in that order; junction bases with no gene match: 9. CDR3: CASHSGTGLSPLHF. In DNA form, the CDR3 reads TGTGCCAGCCACTCCGGGACAGGTCTTTCACCCCTCCACTTT.

This chain connects TRBV28 to TRBJ2-5; TRBD2 aligns across 10 bases. Trimming at V came to 6 bases and at J to 2 bases, leaving 3 bases not matched to a gene. Germline V gives CDR1 MDHEN, CDR2 SYDVKM. The CDR3 runs to 14 residues. DNA for the CDR3: TGTGCCAGCAGAGGTAGCGGGGGGCAAGAGACCCAGTACTTC. It yields the protein CASRGSGGQETQYF.

The chain recombines TRBV5-1 with TRBJ2-1; D may be TRBD1 (5 bases). Trimming removed 1 base from V and 8 bases from J, with 16 bases in between. There are 15 residues in the CDR3. Per the germline V gene, CDR1 is SGHRS and CDR2 is YFSETQ. The CDR3 DNA follows: TGCGCCAGCAGCTTGTCAGGGTTCGGTTTCGATGAGCAGTTCTTC. Translating it yields CASSLSGFGFDEQFF.

In regard to this clone: The junction shows a germline mismatch at one end, possibly a read error. The chain combines TRBV5-1 with TRBJ1-1, with TRBD1 matching 8 bases. Germline CDR1 and CDR2: SGHRS and YFSETQ. The length of the CDR3 is 14 residues. This CDR3 reads CASSLARGLQAGTF. CDR3 nucleotide sequence: TGCGCCAGCAGCTTGGCCAGGGGGCTCCAAGCGGGTACGTTT.